These T cell receptor beta chains were read from a single sample in a study of Ad26.COV2.S vaccination and SARS-CoV-2 variants. The data were produced by immunoSEQ multiplex PCR, yet TCRdb's version contains in-frame clones alone and is incomplete. Among 290,000 or so clones listed, about 89% were seen once. The starting material was peripheral blood, obtained in a trial of Ad26.COV2.S vaccine versus placebo. The receptors here all came from a person between 18 and 65 years old who received the Ad26.COV2.S COVID-19 vaccine or a placebo. Both conserved end residues are part of each CDR3. Each record gives: CDR3 length, D gene, V gene, J gene, CDR3 protein. D genes are given only for firm matches.

cdr3_length: 15
d_call: .
v_call: TRBV25-1
j_call: TRBJ1-1
cdr3_aa: CASSGTLGGHTEAFF

cdr3_length: 12
d_call: .
v_call: TRBV12-5
j_call: TRBJ2-7
cdr3_aa: CASGWGQREQYF

cdr3_length: 14
d_call: .
v_call: TRBV28
j_call: TRBJ1-1
cdr3_aa: CASTRVGRESEAFF

cdr3_length: 18
d_call: TRBD2
v_call: TRBV4-2
j_call: TRBJ2-7
cdr3_aa: CASSPPQQTREAAYEQYF

cdr3_length: 15
d_call: .
v_call: TRBV7-2
j_call: TRBJ2-3
cdr3_aa: CASSSVGGRGDTQYF

cdr3_length: 14
d_call: TRBD2
v_call: TRBV2
j_call: TRBJ2-7
cdr3_aa: CASRATSGSYEQYF

cdr3_length: 14
d_call: .
v_call: TRBV2
j_call: TRBJ2-5
cdr3_aa: CASRPRAKQETQYF

cdr3_length: 12
d_call: .
v_call: TRBV25-1
j_call: TRBJ1-1
cdr3_aa: CASRAGNTEAFF

cdr3_length: 12
d_call: TRBD1
v_call: TRBV29-1
j_call: TRBJ2-7
cdr3_aa: CSVGQGAHEQYF

cdr3_length: 14
d_call: TRBD1
v_call: TRBV18
j_call: TRBJ2-5
cdr3_aa: CASSPGQGGETQYF

cdr3_length: 17
d_call: .
v_call: TRBV14
j_call: TRBJ2-3
cdr3_aa: CASSQERWSQGTDTQYF

cdr3_length: 14
d_call: .
v_call: TRBV11-3
j_call: TRBJ1-1
cdr3_aa: CASSTETVNTEAFF

cdr3_length: 15
d_call: .
v_call: TRBV11-3
j_call: TRBJ2-3
cdr3_aa: CASSLDAVSTDTQYF

cdr3_length: 12
d_call: .
v_call: TRBV7-3
j_call: TRBJ2-1
cdr3_aa: CASSEDYGEQFF

cdr3_length: 13
d_call: .
v_call: TRBV5-1
j_call: TRBJ1-5
cdr3_aa: CASSLAVGDAQHF